The 12 T cell receptor beta chains given below trace back to one sample, sequenced in a study of post-analysis software for immune sequencing data. Broader study findings: About five TRBV segments (TRBV5-6, TRBV5-1 and TRBV20-1 among them) occurred more frequently in patients than in controls.

Incorporated into the TCR beta cDNA libraries were unique molecular identifiers, which served to reduce PCR and sequencing biases. Via MiXCR, TCRdb re-called the PCR reads, giving one row per CDR3 protein. The sample contains roughly 730,000 distinct CDR3 sequences, roughly 27% of which appear only once. No antigen has been assigned to these receptors. Sequencing was done on a sample of blood. The receptor set was obtained from a girl between 5 and 17 years old with multiple sclerosis.

V usage is TRBV20-1 and J usage is TRBJ1-5; D is perhaps TRBD1 (5 bases). V dropped 2 bases and J dropped 3 bases, with 11 bases sitting between them. The length of the CDR3 is 14 residues. From germline, CDR1 is DFQATT and CDR2 SNEGSKA (reference sequence). CDR3 nucleotides: TGCAGTGCTAGACGTACAGGAAACAATCAGCCCCAGCATTTT. Protein sequence: CSARRTGNNQPQHF.

V is TRBV4-3 and J is TRBJ2-6; a weak D match, TRBD1 (5 bases). There are 16 residues in the CDR3. Trimming pared 3 bases from V and 3 bases from J, leaving 12 bases between. Germline CDR1 and CDR2: LGHNA and YSLEER. This CDR3 reads CASSQEKGLGANVLTF. In DNA form, the CDR3 reads TGCGCCAGCAGCCAGGAGAAGGGGCTTGGGGCCAACGTCCTGACTTTC.

In DNA, the CDR3 is TGCAGTGCTAGAGACCCAGACAGGGGTTCCTATAATTCACCCCTCCACTTT. Translating it yields CSARDPDRGSYNSPLHF. This chain connects TRBV20-1 to TRBJ1-6, with 8 bases fitting TRBD1. CDR3 length: 17 amino acids. Germline V gene sequence: CDR1 DFQATT, CDR2 SNEGSKA (reference sequence). V shed 0 bases and J 1 base; nucleotides not matched to a gene: 5.

This clonotype was detected only a few times. The V and J genes are TRBV24-1 and TRBJ2-6; perhaps TRBD1 as D (5 bases). The CDR3 runs 17 residues. Germline V gives CDR1 KGHDR, CDR2 SFDVKD. Trimming removed 12 bases from V and 0 bases from J, with 20 bases in between. CDR3 DNA sequence: TGTGCCCGCCTAGTGGGGCCTTCTAGCTCTGGGGCCAACGTCCTGACTTTC. It yields the protein CARLVGPSSSGANVLTF.

This clonotype was seen a handful of times. The chain employs TRBV7-2 and TRBJ2-5, with 10 positions matching TRBD1. The CDR3 consists of 16 residues. Germline V gene sequence: CDR1 SGHTA, CDR2 FQGNSA. V lost 5 bases, J lost 5 bases, and 11 bases stayed unmatched. DNA for the CDR3: TGTGCCAGCAGCACCCAGACCCGGGACAGGGGTGAGACCCAGTACTTC. This gives the protein CASSTQTRDRGETQYF.

The table lists this clonotype with a few counts. V usage is TRBV5-1 and J usage is TRBJ2-5; D gene ambiguous. CDR1 and CDR2 from the germline V gene are SGHRS and YFSETQ. This CDR3 comprises 15 residues. Trimming took off 3 bases at V and 1 base at J, with 13 bases between the two ends. CDR3 nucleotide sequence: TGCGCCAGCAGCTCGAGTCTAATTGGCCAAGAGACCCAGTACTTC. Its protein product is CASSSSLIGQETQYF. Full variable domain (outside the CDR3, taken from reference TRBV5-1 and TRBJ2-5): KAGVTQTPRYLIKTRGQQVTLSCSPISGHRSVSWYQQTPGQGLQFLFEYFSETQRNKGNFPGRFSGRQFSNSRSEMNVSTLELGDSALYLCASSSSLIGQETQYFGPGTRLLVL.

Only a few counts were recorded for this clonotype. V and J are TRBV5-1 and TRBJ2-3, with 11 bases identical to TRBD1. The CDR3 runs to 16 residues. J gave up 3 bases and V 0 bases, and 3 bases lay outside the gene matches. In germline, CDR1 is SGHRS, CDR2 YFSETQ. CDR3 coding DNA: TGCGCCAGCAGCTTGGAGGGGACAGGGGGGACAGATACGCAGTATTTT. Translating it yields CASSLEGTGGTDTQYF. The variable domain in full, completed from reference TRBV5-1 and TRBJ2-3, reads KAGVTQTPRYLIKTRGQQVTLSCSPISGHRSVSWYQQTPGQGLQFLFEYFSETQRNKGNFPGRFSGRQFSNSRSEMNVSTLELGDSALYLCASSLEGTGGTDTQYFGPGTRLTVL.

The chain couples TRBV4-1 to TRBJ1-1; D unresolved. Germline assignment: CDR1 MGHRA and CDR2 YSYEKL. The CDR3 runs to 15 residues. The V end lost 0 bases, the J end lost 4 bases, and 12 bases lay between the germline ends. CDR3 nucleotide sequence: TGCGCCAGCAGCCAAGATCAGCAAGTATTCACTGAAGCTTTCTTT. Its protein is CASSQDQQVFTEAFF.

This clonotype was picked up many times. The chain joins TRBV27 to TRBJ2-3, with D possibly matching TRBD1 (5 bases). Looked up from germline, CDR1 is MNHEY and CDR2 is SMNVEV (reference sequence). V was pared by 1 base and J by 6 bases, with 8 bases between. The CDR3 loop spans 13 amino acids. The CDR3 nucleotides are TGTGCCAGCAGTTTATTGGGGCGGGATACGCAGTATTTT. Residues: CASSLLGRDTQYF.

V and J are TRBV9 and TRBJ2-7; D possibly corresponds to TRBD1 (6 bases). The CDR3 loop spans 14 amino acids. Between the trimmed V and J ends, which lost 4 bases and 5 bases, there was a span of 16 bases. Germline CDR1 is SGDLS and CDR2 is YYNGEE. For the CDR3, the DNA is TGTGCCAGCAGCCCACACAGGGAAGAGGACGAGCAGTACTTC. Encoded protein: CASSPHREEDEQYF.

This clonotype was observed a few times. V gene TRBV20-1 combines with J gene TRBJ2-3; 7 bases fit TRBD2. The CDR3 length is 15 residues. V shed 0 bases and J 2 bases; nucleotides not matched to a gene: 5. The germline CDR1 and CDR2 sequences are DFQATT and SNEGSKA (reference sequence). The CDR3 DNA sequence: TGCAGTGCTAGAGAAAGCGGGGCTTCCACAGATACGCAGTATTTT. It is translated as CSARESGASTDTQYF.

This chain joins TRBV7-2 and TRBJ2-4, with D perhaps given as TRBD1 or TRBD2 (6 bases each). Trimming removed 4 bases from V and 0 bases from J, with 10 bases in between. Germline lookup yields CDR1 SGHTA and CDR2 FQGNSA. This CDR3 is 15 amino acids long. The CDR3 loop reads CASSSRGAAKNIQYF. The CDR3 DNA reads TGTGCCAGCAGCTCAAGGGGGGCAGCCAAAAACATTCAGTACTTC. Looking up the rest from reference TRBV7-2 and TRBJ2-4 gives the full variable domain: GAGVSQSPSNKVTEKGKDVELRCDPISGHTALYWYRQSLGQGLEFLIYFQGNSAPDKSGLPSDRFSAERTGGSVSTLTIQRTQQEDSAVYLCASSSRGAAKNIQYFGAGTRLSVL.